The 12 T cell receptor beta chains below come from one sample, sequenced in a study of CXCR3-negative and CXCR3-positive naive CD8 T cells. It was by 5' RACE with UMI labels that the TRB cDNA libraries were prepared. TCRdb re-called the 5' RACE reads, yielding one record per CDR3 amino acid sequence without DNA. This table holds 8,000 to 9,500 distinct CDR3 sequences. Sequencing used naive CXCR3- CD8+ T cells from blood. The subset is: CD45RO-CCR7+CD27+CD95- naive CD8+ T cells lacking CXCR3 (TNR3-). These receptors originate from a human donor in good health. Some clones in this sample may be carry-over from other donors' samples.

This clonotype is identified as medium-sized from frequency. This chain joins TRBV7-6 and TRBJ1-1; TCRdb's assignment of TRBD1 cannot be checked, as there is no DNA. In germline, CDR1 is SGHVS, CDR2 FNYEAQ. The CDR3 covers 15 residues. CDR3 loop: CASSLDNALGAEAFF.

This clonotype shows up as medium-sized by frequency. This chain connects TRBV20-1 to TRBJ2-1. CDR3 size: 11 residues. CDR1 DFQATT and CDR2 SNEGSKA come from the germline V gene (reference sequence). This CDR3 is CSATDRNEQFF.

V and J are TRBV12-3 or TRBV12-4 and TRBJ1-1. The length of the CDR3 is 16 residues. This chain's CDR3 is CASSLKTMTPNTEAFF.

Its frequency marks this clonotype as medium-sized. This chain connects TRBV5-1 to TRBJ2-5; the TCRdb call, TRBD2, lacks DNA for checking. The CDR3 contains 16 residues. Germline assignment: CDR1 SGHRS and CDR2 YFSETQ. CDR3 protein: CASSLRLAELQETQYF.

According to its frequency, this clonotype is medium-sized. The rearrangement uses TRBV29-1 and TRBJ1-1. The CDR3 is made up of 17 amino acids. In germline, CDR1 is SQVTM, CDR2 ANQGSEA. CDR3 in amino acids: CSVEEDPGGFMNTEAFF.

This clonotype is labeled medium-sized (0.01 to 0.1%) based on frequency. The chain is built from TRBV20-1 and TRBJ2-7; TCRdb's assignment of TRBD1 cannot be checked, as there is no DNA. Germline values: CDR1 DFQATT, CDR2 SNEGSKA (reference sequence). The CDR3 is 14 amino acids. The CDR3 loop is CSLEKQGTYYEQYF.

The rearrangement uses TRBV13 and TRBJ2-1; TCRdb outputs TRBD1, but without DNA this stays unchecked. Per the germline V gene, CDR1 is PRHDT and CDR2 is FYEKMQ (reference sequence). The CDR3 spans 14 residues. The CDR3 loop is CASSLMAGPNEQFF.

The chain's CDR3 is CASSQSSDRGQETQYF. The J gene is TRBJ2-5, the V gene TRBV23-1; the D call from TCRdb, TRBD1, cannot be confirmed without DNA. TRBV23-1 is given ORF status, its function remaining uncertain. The CDR3 loop spans 16 amino acids.

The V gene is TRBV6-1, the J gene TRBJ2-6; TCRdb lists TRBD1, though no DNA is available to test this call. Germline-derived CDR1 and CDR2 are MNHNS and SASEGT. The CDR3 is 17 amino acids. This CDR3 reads CASSDAGALSGANVMTF.

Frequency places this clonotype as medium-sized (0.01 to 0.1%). CDR3 protein: CASSRDLTEAFF. V usage is TRBV7-9 and J usage is TRBJ1-1. Per germline, CDR1 SEHNR and CDR2 FQNEAQ (reference sequence). This CDR3 has 12 residues.

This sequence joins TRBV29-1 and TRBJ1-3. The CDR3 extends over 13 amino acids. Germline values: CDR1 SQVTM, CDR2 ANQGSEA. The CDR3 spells CSAKTATGNTIYF.

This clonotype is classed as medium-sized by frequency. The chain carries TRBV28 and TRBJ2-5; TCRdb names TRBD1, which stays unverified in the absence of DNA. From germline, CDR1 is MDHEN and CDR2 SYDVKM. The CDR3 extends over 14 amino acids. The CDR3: CASREGELGETQYF.